This TCR beta chain was retrieved from a study of T cells in Graves' hyperthyroidism and ophthalmopathy. Overall study results and limits: Ophthalmopathy, which appeared later, was predicted by the model a median about 6.8 months before onset.

The CDR3 extends over 14 amino acids. In germline, CDR1 is DFQATT, CDR2 SNEGSKA (reference sequence). J lost 3 bases, V lost 6 bases, and 6 bases had no gene match. Graves' hyperthyroidism was deemed stable given no ophthalmopathy progression within 18 months. Patients were aged 18 to 65, had disease duration under 2 months, and had newly diagnosed hyperthyroidism. Comment on this clonotype: Its antigen remains unknown.

Template material for amplifying TCR beta CDR3 regions consisted of RNA transcripts. The study used the HTBI primer set for a first-round RT-PCR of the TCR CDR3. MiXCR was run by TCRdb on the multiplex PCR reads, yielding one entry per CDR3 protein. The data hold nearly 750,000 distinct CDR3 sequences, with over 35% observed a single time. This chain links TRBV20-1 with TRBJ2-2; 8 nucleotides agree with TRBD1. Sequencing input: blood. This TCR came from a woman aged 40 to 49 with Graves' hyperthyroidism. The CDR3 nucleotides are TGCAGTGCACCCGGGACAGGCTACACCGGGGAGCTGTTTTTT. Translation: CSAPGTGYTGELFF.